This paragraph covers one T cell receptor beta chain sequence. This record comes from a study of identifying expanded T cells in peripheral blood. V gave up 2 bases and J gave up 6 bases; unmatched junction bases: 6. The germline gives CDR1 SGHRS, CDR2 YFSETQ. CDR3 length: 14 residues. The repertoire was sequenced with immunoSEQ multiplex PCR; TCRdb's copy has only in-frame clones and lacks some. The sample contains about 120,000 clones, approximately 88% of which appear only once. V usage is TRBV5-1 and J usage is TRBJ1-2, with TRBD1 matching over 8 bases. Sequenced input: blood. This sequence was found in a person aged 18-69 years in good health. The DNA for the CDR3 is TGCGCCAGCAGCTTAACCGCGACAGGGGATGGCTACACCTTC. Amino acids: CASSLTATGDGYTF.